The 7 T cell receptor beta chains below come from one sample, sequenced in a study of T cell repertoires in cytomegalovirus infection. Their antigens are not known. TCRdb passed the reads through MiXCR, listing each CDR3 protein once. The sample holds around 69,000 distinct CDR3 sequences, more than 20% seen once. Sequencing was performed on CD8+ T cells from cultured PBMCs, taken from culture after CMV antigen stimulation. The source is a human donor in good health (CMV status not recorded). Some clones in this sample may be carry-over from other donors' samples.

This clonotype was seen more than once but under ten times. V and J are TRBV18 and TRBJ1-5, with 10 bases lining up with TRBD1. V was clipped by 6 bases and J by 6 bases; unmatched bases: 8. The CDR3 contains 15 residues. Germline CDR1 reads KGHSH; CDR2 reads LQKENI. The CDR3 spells CASSDRDRGFQPQHF. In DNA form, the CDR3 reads TGTGCCAGCTCCGACCGGGACAGGGGTTTTCAGCCCCAGCATTTT.

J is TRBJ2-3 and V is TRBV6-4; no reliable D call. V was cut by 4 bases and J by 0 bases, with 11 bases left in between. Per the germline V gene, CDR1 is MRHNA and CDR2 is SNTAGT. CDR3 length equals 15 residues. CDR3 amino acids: CASSGTVSSTDTQYF. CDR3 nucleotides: TGTGCCAGCAGTGGAACAGTGTCTAGCACAGATACGCAGTATTTT.

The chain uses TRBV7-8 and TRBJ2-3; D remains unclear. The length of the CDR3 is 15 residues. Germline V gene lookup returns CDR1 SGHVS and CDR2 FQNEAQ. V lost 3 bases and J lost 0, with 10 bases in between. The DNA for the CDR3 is TGTGCCAGCAGCTTGGGCGTGACTAGCACAGATACGCAGTATTTT. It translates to CASSLGVTSTDTQYF.

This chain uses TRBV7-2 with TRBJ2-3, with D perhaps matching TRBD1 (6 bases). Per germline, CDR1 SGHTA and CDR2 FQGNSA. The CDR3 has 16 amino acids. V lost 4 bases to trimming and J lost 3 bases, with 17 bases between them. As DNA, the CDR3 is TGTGCCAGCAGCTCCGGGACACTTATAGGTACAGATACGCAGTATTTT. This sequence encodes CASSSGTLIGTDTQYF.

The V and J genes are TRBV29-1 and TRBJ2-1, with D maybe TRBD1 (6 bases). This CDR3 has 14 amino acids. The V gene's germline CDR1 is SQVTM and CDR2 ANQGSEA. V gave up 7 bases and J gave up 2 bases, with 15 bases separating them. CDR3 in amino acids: CSAVDRSAYNEQFF. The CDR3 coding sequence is TGCAGCGCCGTAGACAGGTCCGCCTACAATGAGCAGTTCTTC.

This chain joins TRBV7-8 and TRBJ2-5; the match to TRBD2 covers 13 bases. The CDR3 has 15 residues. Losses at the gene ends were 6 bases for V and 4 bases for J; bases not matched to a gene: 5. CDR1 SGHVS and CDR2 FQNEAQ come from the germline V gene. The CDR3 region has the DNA TGTGCCAGCAGAAGGGGACTAGCGGGATTAGAGACCCAGTACTTC. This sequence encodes CASRRGLAGLETQYF.

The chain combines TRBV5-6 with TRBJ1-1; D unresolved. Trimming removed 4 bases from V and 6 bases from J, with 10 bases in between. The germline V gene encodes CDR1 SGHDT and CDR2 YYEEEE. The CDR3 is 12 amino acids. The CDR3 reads CASSNYGPEAFF. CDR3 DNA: TGTGCCAGCAGCAACTACGGCCCTGAAGCTTTCTTT.